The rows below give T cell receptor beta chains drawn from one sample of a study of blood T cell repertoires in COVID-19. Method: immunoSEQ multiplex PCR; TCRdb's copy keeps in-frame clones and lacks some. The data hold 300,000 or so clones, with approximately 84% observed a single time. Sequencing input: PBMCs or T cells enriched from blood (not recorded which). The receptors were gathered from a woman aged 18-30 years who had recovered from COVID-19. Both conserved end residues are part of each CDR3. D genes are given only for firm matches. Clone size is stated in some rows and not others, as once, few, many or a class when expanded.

cdr3_nt: TGTGCCTGGAGTCCCGGGGCTGAAGCTTTCTTT; cdr3_aa: CAWSPGAEAFF; v_call: TRBV30; d_call: -; j_call: TRBJ1-1; clone_size: -
cdr3_nt: TGTGCCACCAGCAGAGATTGGGTGGGAGGGGACCCCTGGGGTGAGCAGTTCTTC; cdr3_aa: CATSRDWVGGDPWGEQFF; v_call: TRBV15; d_call: TRBD2; j_call: TRBJ2-1; clone_size: -
cdr3_nt: TGTGCCAGCAGGAAGGACTTCTCGGATACGCAGTATTTT; cdr3_aa: CASRKDFSDTQYF; v_call: TRBV28; d_call: -; j_call: TRBJ2-3; clone_size: -
cdr3_nt: TGTGCCAGCAGCTTAACGGGGGGGTATGGCTACACCTTC; cdr3_aa: CASSLTGGYGYTF; v_call: TRBV7-9; d_call: -; j_call: TRBJ1-2; clone_size: -
cdr3_nt: TGCGCCAGCAGCTTGGATGTCAGGGGGACCGGGGAGCTGTTTTTT; cdr3_aa: CASSLDVRGTGELFF; v_call: TRBV5-1; d_call: TRBD1; j_call: TRBJ2-2; clone_size: -
cdr3_nt: TGTGCCAGCAGTTTAGGGACAGAACCCGGGGAGCAGTACTTC; cdr3_aa: CASSLGTEPGEQYF; v_call: TRBV28; d_call: TRBD1; j_call: TRBJ2-7; clone_size: -
cdr3_nt: TGTGCCAGCAGTGAAGGATCAGGCCAAGAGACCCAGTACTTC; cdr3_aa: CASSEGSGQETQYF; v_call: TRBV2; d_call: -; j_call: TRBJ2-5; clone_size: -
cdr3_nt: TGTGCCAGTAGGTTCCGGACAGGGAAAAATTCACCCCTCCACTTT; cdr3_aa: CASRFRTGKNSPLHF; v_call: TRBV19; d_call: TRBD1; j_call: TRBJ1-6; clone_size: -
cdr3_nt: TGTGCCAGTAGGATGGCGGCTTGGGGCTACACCTTC; cdr3_aa: CASRMAAWGYTF; v_call: TRBV19; d_call: -; j_call: TRBJ1-2; clone_size: -
cdr3_nt: TGTGCCAGCAGCGTAGGGAGCGGGAGGTACTACAATGAGCAGTTCTTC; cdr3_aa: CASSVGSGRYYNEQFF; v_call: TRBV9; d_call: TRBD2; j_call: TRBJ2-1; clone_size: once
cdr3_nt: TGTGCCAGCAGCTCACGAACTAGCGGCAATGACAATGAGCAGTTCTTC; cdr3_aa: CASSSRTSGNDNEQFF; v_call: TRBV3-1/TRBV3-2; d_call: TRBD2; j_call: TRBJ2-1; clone_size: -
cdr3_nt: TGTGCCAGCAGTGACATCGGGACAGCCTTTGGCAATGAGCAGTTCTTC; cdr3_aa: CASSDIGTAFGNEQFF; v_call: TRBV28; d_call: TRBD1; j_call: TRBJ2-1; clone_size: -
cdr3_nt: TGCGCCAGCAGCCCCTTCCCCCCCCGGGGGAGAGGGTACAATGAGCAGTTCTTC; cdr3_aa: CASSPFPPRGRGYNEQFF; v_call: TRBV4-1; d_call: -; j_call: TRBJ2-1; clone_size: -
cdr3_nt: TGTGCCATCAACCCAGGGGGCGGGCCCCAGCATTTT; cdr3_aa: CAINPGGGPQHF; v_call: TRBV10-3; d_call: TRBD1; j_call: TRBJ1-5; clone_size: -
cdr3_nt: TGTGCCAGCACCAGAGACTCGGACAGACAAGAGACCCAGTACTTC; cdr3_aa: CASTRDSDRQETQYF; v_call: TRBV3-1/TRBV3-2; d_call: -; j_call: TRBJ2-5; clone_size: few
cdr3_nt: TGTGCCAGTAGTACGGGACTTCCTGAGCAGTTCTTC; cdr3_aa: CASSTGLPEQFF; v_call: TRBV19; d_call: -; j_call: TRBJ2-1; clone_size: -